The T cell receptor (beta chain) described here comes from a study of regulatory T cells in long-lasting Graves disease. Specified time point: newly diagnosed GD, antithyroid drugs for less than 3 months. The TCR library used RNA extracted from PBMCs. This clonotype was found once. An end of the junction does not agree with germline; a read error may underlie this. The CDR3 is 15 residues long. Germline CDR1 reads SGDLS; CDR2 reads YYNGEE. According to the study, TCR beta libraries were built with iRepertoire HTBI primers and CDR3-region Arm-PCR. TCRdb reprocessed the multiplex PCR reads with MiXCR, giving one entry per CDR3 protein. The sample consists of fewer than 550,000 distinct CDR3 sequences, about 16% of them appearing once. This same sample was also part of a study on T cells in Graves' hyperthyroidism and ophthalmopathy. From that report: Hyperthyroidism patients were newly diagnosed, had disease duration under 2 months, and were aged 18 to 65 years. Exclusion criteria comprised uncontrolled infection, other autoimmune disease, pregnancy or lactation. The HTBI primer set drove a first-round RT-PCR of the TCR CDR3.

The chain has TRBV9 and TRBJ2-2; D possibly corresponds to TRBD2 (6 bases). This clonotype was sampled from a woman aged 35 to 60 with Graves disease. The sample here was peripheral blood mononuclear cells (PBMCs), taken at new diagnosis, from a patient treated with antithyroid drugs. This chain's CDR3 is CASSVAGGYAGELCF. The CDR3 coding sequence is TGTGCCAGCAGCGTAGCAGGAGGGTACGCCGGGGAGCTGTGTTTT.